This TCR beta chain was recovered during a study of shared clonotypes between healthy human individuals. The study, taken as a whole, reports: Relative to memory subsets, naive subsets generally showed larger estimated richness. Expectations were that clonotype sharing among donors would be affected by sequencing depth.

Worth noting for this clone: Its antigen is undetermined.

Trimming at V came to 4 bases and at J to 1 base, leaving 1 base not matched to a gene. This CDR3 comprises 14 residues. CDR1 is MNHEY, CDR2 SVGAGI, per germline. The study ran the assay at deep level. Each replicate PCR on the sorted subsets used about 220 ng DNA (roughly 30,000 T cell genomes). The repertoire was sequenced with immunoSEQ multiplex PCR; TCRdb's copy has only in-frame clones and lacks some. In the table there are approximately 320,000 clones, roughly 87% of which are singletons. The sample taken for sequencing was memory CD8+ T cells sorted from blood. Subset indicated: CD45RO+ cells pooled with CCR7-negative TemRA cells. The sequence was collected from a man between 18 and 29 years old in good health. The J gene is TRBJ1-1, the V gene TRBV6-5; 9 positions agree with TRBD1. As DNA, the CDR3 is TGTGCCAGCAGTTCGGGACAGGGGAACACTGAAGCTTTCTTT. Translation: CASSSGQGNTEAFF.